These 13 T cell receptor beta chains originate from one sample sequenced in a study of control samples from healthy donors and cancer patients. Measured with immunoSEQ multiplex PCR; TCRdb has only the in-frame clones, and not every one. The sample carries fewer than 15,000 clones, roughly 94% recorded once. Sequenced: PBMCs. These receptors originate from a man aged 70-80 years with head and neck cancer.

The V gene is TRBV3-1 (or the pseudogene TRBV3-2), the J gene TRBJ2-5; 11 nucleotides align to TRBD2. The CDR3 spans 14 residues. The V gene end was trimmed by 3 bases and the J gene end by 5 bases; junction bases not matched to a gene: 2. The V gene's germline CDR1 is LGHDT and CDR2 YNNKEL (reference sequence). As DNA, the CDR3 is TGTGCCAGCAGCCACAGACTAGCGGGGGAGACCCAGTACTTC. This codes for CASSHRLAGETQYF.

This clone turned up a few times. This rearrangement joins TRBV7-6 to TRBJ1-3; no reliable D call. Trimming took 2 bases from V and 3 from J, leaving 2 bases between them. CDR1 is SGHVS and CDR2 is FNYEAQ in the germline V gene. The CDR3 length is 12 residues. This CDR3 is CASSLFGNTIYF. CDR3 coding DNA: TGTGCCAGCAGCTTATTTGGAAACACCATATATTTT.

J is TRBJ2-1 and V is TRBV30; D is unresolved. The CDR3 is made up of 10 amino acids. V lost 0 bases and J 7 bases, leaving 1 base between the germline ends. CDR1 and CDR2 (germline): GTSNPN, SVGIG (reference sequence). The CDR3 protein is CAWSVNEQFF. DNA of the CDR3: TGTGCCTGGAGTGTTAATGAGCAGTTCTTC.

The CDR3, as DNA: TGTGCCAGCAGTTACGCCGACTACGAGCAGTACTTC. Its protein is CASSYADYEQYF. This chain joins TRBV6-6 and TRBJ2-7, with D unresolved. Between the trimmed V and J ends, which lost 2 bases and 3 bases, there was a span of 5 bases. Germline V gives CDR1 MNHNY, CDR2 SVGAGI (reference sequence). The CDR3 has 12 amino acids.

The V gene is TRBV6-5, the J gene TRBJ2-3; 7 bases match TRBD1. From germline, CDR1 is MNHEY and CDR2 SVGAGI. With 5 bases clipped from V and 2 bases from J, the junction kept 7 bases outside the gene matches. There are 15 residues in the CDR3. The CDR3 loop is CASSPGDSSTDTQYF. CDR3 bases: TGTGCCAGCAGTCCCGGGGACAGTTCCACAGATACGCAGTATTTT.

This clone was seen a single time. The chain couples TRBV12-3 or TRBV12-4 to TRBJ2-2; D gene uncertain. V lost 4 bases to trimming and J lost 6 bases, with 3 bases between them. The CDR3 loop spans 11 amino acids. CDR3 loop: CASSYSGELFF. The CDR3 nucleotides read TGTGCCAGCAGTTATTCCGGGGAGCTGTTTTTT.

This chain links TRBV19 with TRBJ1-3; 7 bases fit TRBD1. Germline V gene lookup returns CDR1 LNHDA and CDR2 SQIVND (reference sequence). CDR3 length: 14 amino acids. The V segment lost 8 bases and the J segment 4 bases; nucleotides outside the gene matches: 8. DNA of the CDR3: TGTGCCAGTGGCCAGACAGGGCTGGGAAACACCATATATTTT. As protein: CASGQTGLGNTIYF.

The CDR3 DNA is TGCAGCGTTGTCAGGTATGGGGATACGCAGTATTTT. Its translation: CSVVRYGDTQYF. The chain carries TRBV29-1 and TRBJ2-3; D remains unclear. This CDR3 has 12 residues. Germline loops: CDR1 SQVTM, CDR2 ANQGSEA. Trimming cost V 4 bases and J 6 bases, with 11 bases left between them.

This clone has just one count. The V call is TRBV5-1, the J call TRBJ1-6, with TRBD1 identical over 7 bases. Germline assignment: CDR1 SGHRS and CDR2 YFSETQ. CDR3 length: 15 amino acids. J lost 9 bases, V lost 0 bases, and 6 bases had no gene match. Here the CDR3 reads CASSLADRDGSPLHF. The CDR3 coding sequence is TGCGCCAGCAGCTTGGCCGACAGGGACGGTTCACCCCTCCACTTT.

The chain carries TRBV6-5 and TRBJ2-7; 8 bases map to TRBD1. J gave up 3 bases and V 0 bases, and 4 bases lay outside the gene matches. The CDR3 is 15 amino acids. Germline V CDR1 and CDR2: MNHEY, SVGAGI. CDR3: CASSYSETGGYEQYF. CDR3 coding DNA: TGTGCCAGCAGTTACTCGGAAACAGGGGGCTACGAGCAGTACTTC.

The CDR3 loop is CASSSQTQETQYF. For the CDR3, the DNA is TGTGCCAGTAGTAGCCAAACCCAAGAGACCCAGTACTTC. The chain carries TRBV19 and TRBJ2-5; D not certain. Germline CDR1 LNHDA, CDR2 SQIVND (reference sequence). The V end was cut by 4 bases, the J end by 1 base, with 7 bases between. This CDR3 region has 13 residues.

The chain carries TRBV6-1 and TRBJ1-5; TRBD1 might be the D (5 bases). Germline V gene sequence: CDR1 MNHNS, CDR2 SASEGT. This CDR3 region has 14 residues. V dropped 1 base and J dropped 4 bases, with 8 bases sitting between them. The DNA of the CDR3 is TGTGCCAGCAGTGAAGGCCAGGGAAATCAGCCCCAGCATTTT. It specifies CASSEGQGNQPQHF.

The rearrangement joins TRBV5-1 to TRBJ2-7; a weak D match, TRBD1 (6 bases). CDR3 length equals 14 residues. The V gene lost 4 bases and the J gene lost 6 bases, with 17 bases spanning the gap. Germline loops: CDR1 SGHRS, CDR2 YFSETQ. The CDR3 region has the DNA TGCGCCAGCAGCCCCGGGACACAAGGGGCCGAGCAGTACTTC. Its translation: CASSPGTQGAEQYF. Full variable domain (rest looked up from reference TRBV5-1 and TRBJ2-7): KAGVTQTPRYLIKTRGQQVTLSCSPISGHRSVSWYQQTPGQGLQFLFEYFSETQRNKGNFPGRFSGRQFSNSRSEMNVSTLELGDSALYLCASSPGTQGAEQYFGPGTRLTVT.